One T cell receptor (beta chain) is described in this entry. No antigen is known for it. This record comes from a study of T cell responses to AZD1222 COVID-19 vaccine. General observations from the study: Vaccine-associated CD4 TCRs spanned spike, dominant at 160-218 and 743-854. Spike-specific TCR breadth rose after two AZD1222 doses, and depth rose as well. Donors were mostly white British, more females; clonal diversity possibly underestimated.

Assay used: immunoSEQ multiplex PCR; TCRdb lists only in-frame clones, some missing. The data show approximately 100,000 clones, around nine tenths seen once. Pooled in the analysis were second doses at about 4 or about 12 weeks. The CDR3 is made up of 15 amino acids. V lost 3 bases and J lost 0, with 12 bases in between. Germline CDR1 MNHEY, CDR2 SMNVEV (reference sequence). The sequenced sample was peripheral blood, obtained 28 days after the second AZD1222 dose. The chain employs TRBV27 and TRBJ2-7, with no clear D. This TCR derives from an adult who received the AZD1222 COVID-19 vaccine. CDR3 residues: CASSFRAEASYEQYF. CDR3 DNA sequence: TGTGCCAGCAGTTTTAGGGCAGAAGCCTCCTACGAGCAGTACTTC.